This T cell receptor (beta chain) came from a study of metastatic and nonmetastatic thyroid tumors. Study background: It was across blood and tumor or nodule tissue from malignant and benign thyroid patients that repertoires were compared. Study-level points and caveats: Malignant tumors reportedly showed significantly higher TCR beta diversity than benign nodules in both blood and tumor.

Patients had received no treatment of any kind before thyroid surgery. This clone was observed a few times. Its antigen remains unknown. Trimming took 2 bases from V and 7 from J, leaving 20 bases between them. The CDR3 is 17 amino acids. CDR1 and CDR2 from the germline V gene are MNHEY and SMNVEV (reference sequence). Original processing notes: A distant-metastasis classifier for papillary thyroid cancer was built using CDR3 differences across clinicopathological groups. Via MiXCR, TCRdb re-called the PCR reads. The V and J calls come from TCRdb's annotation, not from the publication. The sample holds around 7,500 clones, approximately 40% seen once.

The receptor comes from a female donor with papillary thyroid cancer or a benign thyroid nodule (not recorded which). Some clones in this sample may be carry-over from other donors' samples. The sequencing input was tumor tissue. The chain uses TRBV27 and TRBJ2-2; TRBD2 is a possible D gene (6 bases). The CDR3 region is CASSLRPAGLVFGELFF. The DNA for the CDR3 is TGTGCCAGCAGTTTACGACCGGCGGGGTTGGTCTTCGGGGAGCTGTTTTTT.